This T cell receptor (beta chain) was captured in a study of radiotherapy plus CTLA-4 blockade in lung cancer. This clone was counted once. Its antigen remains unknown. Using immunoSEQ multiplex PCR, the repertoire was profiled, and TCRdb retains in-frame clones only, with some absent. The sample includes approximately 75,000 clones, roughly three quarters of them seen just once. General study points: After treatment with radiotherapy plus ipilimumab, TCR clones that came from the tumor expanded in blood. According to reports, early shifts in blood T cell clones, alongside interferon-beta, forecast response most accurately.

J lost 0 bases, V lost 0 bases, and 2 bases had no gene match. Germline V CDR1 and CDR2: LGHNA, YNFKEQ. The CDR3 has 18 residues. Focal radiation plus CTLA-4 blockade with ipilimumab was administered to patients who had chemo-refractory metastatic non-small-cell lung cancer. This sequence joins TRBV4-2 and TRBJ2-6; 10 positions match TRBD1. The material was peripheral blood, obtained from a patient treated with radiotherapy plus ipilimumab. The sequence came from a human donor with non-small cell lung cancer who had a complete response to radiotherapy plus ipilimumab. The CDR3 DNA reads TGTGCCAGCAGCCAAGAGGGACAGGGGAGCTCTGGGGCCAACGTCCTGACTTTC. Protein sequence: CASSQEGQGSSGANVLTF.